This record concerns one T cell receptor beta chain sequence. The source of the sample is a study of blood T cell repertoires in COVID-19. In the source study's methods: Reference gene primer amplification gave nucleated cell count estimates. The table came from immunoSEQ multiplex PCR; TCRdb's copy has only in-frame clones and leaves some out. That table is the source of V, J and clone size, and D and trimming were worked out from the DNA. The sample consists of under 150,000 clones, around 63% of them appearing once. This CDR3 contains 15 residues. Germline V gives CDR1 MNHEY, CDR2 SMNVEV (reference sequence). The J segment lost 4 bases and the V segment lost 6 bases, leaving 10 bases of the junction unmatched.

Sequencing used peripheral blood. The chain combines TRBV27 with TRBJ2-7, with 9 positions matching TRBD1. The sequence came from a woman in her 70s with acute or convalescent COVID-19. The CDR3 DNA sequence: TGTGCCAGCAGCCGGGGGACAGGGACCCTTTACGAGCAGTACTTC. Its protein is CASSRGTGTLYEQYF.